The present T cell receptor beta chain was sequenced within a study of siplizumab effects on memory and regulatory T cells. Whole-study findings and limits: On average, less than 75% of mappable alloreactive CD4+ clones were Treg-derived under siplizumab, against roughly 27% in controls. Apparently more diverse than memory cells, naive T cells also seemed major alloresponse contributors.

Trimming cost V 0 bases and J 0 bases, with 18 bases left between them. CDR1 is LGHNT, CDR2 FRNRAP, per germline. CDR3 length: 19 residues. Sequenced by immunoSEQ multiplex PCR; TCRdb stores in-frame clones only, minus some. The sample has about 57,000 clones; 75% to 90% are singletons. As concerns this clone: Its antigen is not known.

This chain uses TRBV12-5 with TRBJ1-5; possibly TRBD1 for D (6 bases). Material for sequencing was memory CD4+ T cells sorted from blood. The clonotype was recovered from a human donor in good health. The CDR3 region has the DNA TGTGCTAGTGGTTTGGTAAGACTAGGGGACAAGACTAGCAATCAGCCCCAGCATTTT. Its translation is CASGLVRLGDKTSNQPQHF. Supplemented by reference TRBV12-5 and TRBJ1-5, the full variable domain reads DARVTQTPRHKVTEMGQEVTMRCQPILGHNTVFWYRQTMMQGLELLAYFRNRAPLDDSGMPKDRFSAEMPDATLATLKIQPSEPRDSAVYFCASGLVRLGDKTSNQPQHFGDGTRLSIL.